Listed here is a single T cell receptor beta chain. The CDR3 spans 17 residues. Germline lookup yields CDR1 LGHNT and CDR2 FRNRAP. Trimming at V came to 6 bases and at J to 5 bases, leaving 13 bases not matched to a gene. The source of the sample is a study of cytomegalovirus exposure and HLA in healthy donors. Primers included in the PCR were 60 Vbeta and 13 Jbeta primers. Clones were read by immunoSEQ multiplex PCR, and TCRdb kept only the in-frame ones, dropping some. The sample lists over 200,000 clones; roughly 70% were seen once. The receptor comes from a man aged 35-49 years in good health and CMV-seropositive. The sequenced material came from PBMCs. The chain has TRBV12-5 and TRBJ2-2; 9 bases agree with TRBD1. The DNA of the CDR3 is TGTGCTAGTGGCCTCGGGTGGGGACAGGGAGTAACCGGGGAGCTGTTTTTT. Translated, it gives CASGLGWGQGVTGELFF.